The clone carrying this T cell receptor (beta chain) was recorded only once. Sequencing used immunoSEQ multiplex PCR; TCRdb keeps in-frame clones, though not all of them. Here the sample spans 90,000 to 95,000 clones, roughly four fifths being singletons. These data are taken from a study of glioma-infiltrating T cells after dendritic cell vaccination. Trimming pared 1 base from V and 0 bases from J, leaving 8 bases between. The CDR3 contains 15 residues. In germline, CDR1 is SGDLS, CDR2 YYNGEE. Indicated time point: after dendritic cell vaccination, including at tumor progression/relapse. The chain joins TRBV9 to TRBJ2-1, with no clear D. The sequence was collected from a human donor with glioblastoma. The source material was blood, sampled after dendritic cell vaccination. The CDR3 DNA reads TGTGCCAGCAGCGTACCTCTTAGCTCCTACAATGAGCAGTTCTTC. Protein product: CASSVPLSSYNEQFF.